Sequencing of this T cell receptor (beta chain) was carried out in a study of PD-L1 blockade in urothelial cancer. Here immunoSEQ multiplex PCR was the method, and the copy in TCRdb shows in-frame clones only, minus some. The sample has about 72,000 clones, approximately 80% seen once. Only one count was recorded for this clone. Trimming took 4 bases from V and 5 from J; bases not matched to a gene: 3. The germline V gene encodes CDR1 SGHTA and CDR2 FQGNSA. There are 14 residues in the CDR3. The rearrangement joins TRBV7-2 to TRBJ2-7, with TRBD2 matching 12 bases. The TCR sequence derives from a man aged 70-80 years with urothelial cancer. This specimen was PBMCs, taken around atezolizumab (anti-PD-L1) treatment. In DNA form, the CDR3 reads TGTGCCAGCAGCTCTAGCGGGAGGGCCAACGAGCAGTACTTC. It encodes CASSSSGRANEQYF.